The 29 T cell receptor beta chains listed next were all sequenced from one sample in a study of blood T cell repertoires in COVID-19. The protocol was immunoSEQ multiplex PCR, while the TCRdb copy is restricted to in-frame clones and leaves out a portion. The table lists about 150,000 clones, 80% to 85% of them singletons. Material: peripheral blood. Receptor source: a young man with COVID-19, enrolled during active disease.

The J gene is TRBJ1-5, the V gene TRBV20-1; the D is unclear. This CDR3 spans 13 amino acids. V lost 3 bases and J lost 1, with 7 bases in between. Germline CDR1 and CDR2: DFQATT and SNEGSKA (reference sequence). The CDR3 loop reads CSASSLSNQPQHF. The CDR3, as DNA: TGCAGTGCTAGTAGCTTAAGCAATCAGCCCCAGCATTTT.

Only one count was recorded for this clone. The chain has TRBV19 and TRBJ1-2, with a tentative D call TRBD1 (5 bases). The V end was cut by 2 bases, the J end by 8 bases, with 9 bases between. This CDR3 contains 12 residues. The germline CDR1 and CDR2 sequences are LNHDA and SQIVND (reference sequence). The CDR3 DNA follows: TGTGCCAGTAGTATACAGGGAGGAGGCTACACCTTC. It translates to CASSIQGGGYTF. The full variable domain, its missing parts supplied by reference TRBV19 and TRBJ1-2, is DGGITQSPKYLFRKEGQNVTLSCEQNLNHDAMYWYRQDPGQGLRLIYYSQIVNDFQKGDIAEGYSVSREKKESFPLTVTSAQKNPTAFYLCASSIQGGGYTFGSGTRLTVV.

This clone was observed a single time. The V call is TRBV7-9, the J call TRBJ2-5, with 8 bases lining up with TRBD1. The trim removed 2 bases at V and 4 bases at J, leaving 12 bases unmatched. The CDR3 extends over 17 amino acids. The germline CDR1 and CDR2 sequences are SEHNR and FQNEAQ (reference sequence). For the CDR3, the DNA is TGTGCCAGCAGCTTATTGGGCAGGGGGCAACTTCGAGAGACCCAGTACTTC. Translating it yields CASSLLGRGQLRETQYF.

Only a few counts were recorded for this clone. This rearrangement joins TRBV5-1 to TRBJ1-2; TRBD1 agrees at 7 bases. Per germline, CDR1 SGHRS and CDR2 YFSETQ. The CDR3 totals 15 residues. The trim removed 0 bases at V and 7 bases at J, leaving 9 bases unmatched. CDR3 sequence reads: CASSLAGGEGAGYTF. CDR3 in DNA: TGCGCCAGCAGCTTGGCCGGTGGCGAGGGGGCTGGCTACACCTTC.

This CDR3 is CASSLGQTYNEQFF. The CDR3 coding sequence is TGTGCCAGCAGTTTGGGACAGACCTACAATGAGCAGTTCTTC. This rearrangement joins TRBV27 to TRBJ2-1, with 7 bases matching TRBD1. The CDR3 sequence is 14 residues long. Germline CDR1 is MNHEY and CDR2 is SMNVEV (reference sequence). V shed 3 bases, J shed 2 bases, and the junction held 1 base outside the gene matches.

V usage is TRBV27 and J usage is TRBJ1-2; a possible D gene is TRBD1 (6 bases). V lost 5 bases and J 2 bases, leaving 9 bases between the germline ends. The germline V gene encodes CDR1 MNHEY and CDR2 SMNVEV (reference sequence). The CDR3 contains 13 residues. CDR3 DNA: TGTGCCAGCAGTGTGACAGGAAACTATGGCTACACCTTC. It is translated as CASSVTGNYGYTF.

The V and J genes are TRBV3-1 (or the pseudogene TRBV3-2) and TRBJ1-1; tentatively, D is TRBD1 (5 bases). Trimming took off 0 bases at V and 5 bases at J, with 10 bases between the two ends. This CDR3 has 14 amino acids. Germline V lookup: CDR1 LGHDT, CDR2 YNNKEL (reference sequence). The CDR3 nucleotides read TGTGCCAGCAGCCAAGAGGCAGGGCTAACTGAAGCTTTCTTT. Translation: CASSQEAGLTEAFF.

The chain has TRBV4-2 and TRBJ2-1; D is perhaps TRBD2 (6 bases). The CDR3 length is 14 residues. The germline CDR1 and CDR2 sequences are LGHNA and YNFKEQ. V was trimmed by 1 base and J by 9 bases, leaving 13 bases between them. CDR3 nucleotide sequence: TGTGCCAGCAGCCAAGTGACGGGAGCGGGTGAGCAGTTCTTC. It translates to CASSQVTGAGEQFF.

This clone has just a few counts. The rearrangement uses TRBV28 and TRBJ1-1; D is perhaps TRBD1 (5 bases). The CDR3 covers 14 residues. Germline V gene sequence: CDR1 MDHEN, CDR2 SYDVKM. The V gene lost 3 bases and the J gene lost 5 bases, with 13 bases spanning the gap. The chain's CDR3 is CASSFRSRGTEAFF. In nucleotides, the CDR3 is TGTGCCAGCAGTTTTCGATCTAGGGGTACTGAAGCTTTCTTT.

In this sample, this clone turned up once. This sequence joins TRBV7-9 and TRBJ2-1, with TRBD2 matching 11 bases. J lost 9 bases, V lost 1 base, and 5 bases had no gene match. The V gene's germline CDR1 is SEHNR and CDR2 FQNEAQ (reference sequence). The CDR3 length is 15 residues. The CDR3 reads CASSLVLAGGGEQFF. CDR3 DNA sequence: TGTGCCAGCAGCTTAGTTCTAGCGGGAGGAGGTGAGCAGTTCTTC.

The V gene is TRBV5-4, the J gene TRBJ2-7; weak D call: TRBD2 (5 bases). Germline CDR1 reads SGHNT; CDR2 reads YYREEE (reference sequence). CDR3 length equals 15 residues. V lost 2 bases and J lost 0, with 12 bases in between. CDR3 sequence (DNA): TGTGCCAGCAGCTTTGCGGGTTCTTACTCCTACGAGCAGTACTTC. This codes for CASSFAGSYSYEQYF.

This sequence joins TRBV27 and TRBJ1-2, with 7 bases lining up with TRBD1. Per the germline V gene, CDR1 is MNHEY and CDR2 is SMNVEV (reference sequence). V dropped 8 bases and J dropped 6; count of bases not matched to a gene: 12. The CDR3 contains 14 residues. The CDR3 region has the DNA TGTGCCAGCCAGGGGACAGCCCGGCAGGATGGCTACACCTTC. Translated, it gives CASQGTARQDGYTF.

The rearrangement joins TRBV7-6 to TRBJ1-4, with D perhaps matching TRBD1 (5 bases). This CDR3 has 15 residues. Germline-derived CDR1 and CDR2 are SGHVS and FNYEAQ. V was shortened by 1 base and J by 3 bases, with 9 bases between the two germline ends. CDR3 sequence: CASSLEGSPNEKLFF. The CDR3 nucleotides read TGTGCCAGCAGCTTAGAGGGGTCTCCTAATGAAAAACTGTTTTTT.

Only a few counts were recorded for this clone. Compared with germline, one end of the junction differs, possibly owing to a read error. The V call is TRBV7-7, the J call TRBJ2-1; D is possibly TRBD1 or TRBD2 (5 bases each). The CDR3 is made up of 14 amino acids. Per germline, CDR1 SSHAT and CDR2 FNYEAQ (reference sequence). The CDR3 loop reads CASSLANKGHEQFF. CDR3 in DNA: TGTGCTAGCAGCTTAGCGAACAAGGGGCATGAGCAGTTCTTC.

The V and J genes are TRBV15 and TRBJ2-3; unclear D gene. Germline CDR1 is LNHNV and CDR2 is YYDKDF (reference sequence). Trimming stripped 0 bases from V and 8 bases from J, with 9 bases between. The CDR3 extends over 13 amino acids. The CDR3 loop is CATSRDSPSTQYF. CDR3 nucleotides: TGTGCCACCAGCAGAGATAGCCCCTCTACGCAGTATTTT.

This chain connects TRBV29-1 to TRBJ2-1; TRBD1 matches at 7 bases. The CDR3 runs 11 residues. The J segment lost 10 bases and the V segment lost 6 bases, leaving 6 bases of the junction unmatched. Germline V CDR1 and CDR2: SQVTM, ANQGSEA. This chain's CDR3 is CSVVGTVEQFF. The CDR3 DNA sequence: TGCAGCGTAGTTGGGACAGTCGAGCAGTTCTTC.

The rearrangement links TRBV7-2 to TRBJ2-7, with 8 nucleotides matching TRBD2. The germline V gene has CDR1 SGHTA and CDR2 FQGNSA. This CDR3 region has 15 residues. The V and J ends lost 5 bases and 0 bases, in that order; junction bases with no gene match: 6. The CDR3 sequence is CASSLTSGSSYEQYF. Here the CDR3 DNA reads TGTGCCAGCAGCCTTACTAGCGGAAGCTCCTACGAGCAGTACTTC.

Concerning this clone: Different DNA sequences within this sample yield the same CDR3. The chain employs TRBV18 and TRBJ2-1, with TRBD2 identical over 8 bases. CDR3 size: 15 residues. The germline CDR1 and CDR2 sequences are KGHSH and LQKENI. Trimming cost V 6 bases and J 3 bases; bases outside gene matches: 7. CDR3 coding DNA: TGTGCCAGCTCGCGGGGAAGCGGGAGCTACAATGAGCAGTTCTTC. Amino acid sequence: CASSRGSGSYNEQFF.

As for this clone: Other nucleotide sequences in the sample specify the same CDR3. The genes are TRBV5-1 and TRBJ2-7; TRBD1 matches 8 bases. The J segment lost 2 bases and the V segment lost 2 bases, leaving 3 bases of the junction unmatched. Per germline, CDR1 SGHRS and CDR2 YFSETQ. This CDR3 is built from 14 residues. Here the CDR3 DNA reads TGCGCCAGCAGCTTCCGGACAGGGACCTACGAGCAGTACTTC. The encoded protein is CASSFRTGTYEQYF.

The chain uses TRBV28 and TRBJ2-2; TRBD2 agrees at 9 bases. V was clipped by 8 bases and J by 4 bases; unmatched bases: 8. The CDR3 consists of 15 residues. Germline V gene data show CDR1 as MDHEN and CDR2 as SYDVKM. The CDR3: CASLGVLAGTGELFF. The CDR3 DNA follows: TGTGCCAGCCTCGGGGTACTAGCGGGCACCGGGGAGCTGTTTTTT.

The gene calls are TRBV5-6 and TRBJ2-7; D may be TRBD2 (6 bases). CDR1 and CDR2 from the germline V gene are SGHDT and YYEEEE. The CDR3 consists of 13 residues. Trimming removed 3 bases at V and 3 bases at J, with 10 bases between. The CDR3 bases are TGTGCCAGCAGCTGGGGCGGGGACTACGAGCAGTACTTC. Residues: CASSWGGDYEQYF.

The chain carries TRBV5-4 and TRBJ2-7; a weak D match, TRBD2 (6 bases). V was pared by 0 bases and J by 0 bases, with 16 bases between. Germline V lookup: CDR1 SGHNT, CDR2 YYREEE (reference sequence). CDR3 length: 17 residues. CDR3 sequence: CASSLARGTGSSYEQYF. CDR3 nucleotide sequence: TGTGCCAGCAGCTTGGCCCGGGGGACGGGGAGCTCCTACGAGCAGTACTTC.

The V call is TRBV5-1, the J call TRBJ1-6; 7 nucleotides agree with TRBD1. The trim removed 1 base at V and 10 bases at J, leaving 5 bases unmatched. CDR3 length: 14 amino acids. Germline V lookup: CDR1 SGHRS, CDR2 YFSETQ. CDR3 DNA sequence: TGCGCCAGCAGCTTGCAAGGGGGCCAGTCACCCCTCCACTTT. It specifies CASSLQGGQSPLHF.

This sequence joins TRBV11-2 and TRBJ2-7; TRBD1 agrees at 9 bases. Germline values: CDR1 SGHAT, CDR2 FQNNGV. V lost 4 bases to trimming and J lost 3 bases; unmatched junction nucleotides: 4. CDR3 length: 14 amino acids. Here the CDR3 reads CASSWGTGIYEQYF. The DNA for the CDR3 is TGTGCCAGCAGCTGGGGGACAGGGATCTACGAGCAGTACTTC.

This chain uses TRBV12-5 with TRBJ2-3, with a weak D call TRBD2 (7 bases). Germline V gene data show CDR1 as LGHNT and CDR2 as FRNRAP. Between the trimmed V and J ends, which lost 0 bases and 5 bases, there was a span of 18 bases. This CDR3 is built from 17 residues. The CDR3 here is CASGLVGSAGAKDTQYF. The CDR3, as DNA: TGTGCTAGTGGTTTGGTAGGTTCGGCGGGGGCTAAAGATACGCAGTATTTT.

The V gene is TRBV6-2 or TRBV6-3, the J gene TRBJ1-1; no clear D gene. Germline values: CDR1 MNHEY, CDR2 SVGEGT. The CDR3 is 13 amino acids. Trimming cost V 4 bases and J 8 bases, with 14 bases left between them. The CDR3 DNA follows: TGTGCCAGCAGTTCGTATGCTCGGGAGGAAGCTTTCTTT. Amino acid sequence: CASSSYAREEAFF.

This rearrangement joins TRBV9 to TRBJ1-1, with no clear D. V was trimmed by 3 bases and J by 0 bases, leaving 12 bases between them. This CDR3 contains 15 residues. Germline-derived CDR1 and CDR2 are SGDLS and YYNGEE. CDR3 loop: CASSAGLEMNTEAFF. The CDR3, as DNA: TGTGCCAGCAGCGCCGGACTGGAGATGAACACTGAAGCTTTCTTT.

This clone showed up just once. This chain uses TRBV5-5 with TRBJ1-3, with D tentatively TRBD1 (6 bases). Trimming left V 4 bases short and J 8 bases short, with 16 bases between. The germline V gene has CDR1 SGHKS and CDR2 YYEKEE (reference sequence). The CDR3 has 14 residues. CDR3 amino acids: CASSNLAGAYTIYF. In DNA, the CDR3 is TGTGCCAGCAGCAATCTCGCGGGGGCCTACACCATATATTTT.

The chain joins TRBV28 to TRBJ1-4; TRBD1 might be the D (5 bases). CDR1 and CDR2 (germline): MDHEN, SYDVKM. V was cut by 8 bases and J by 8 bases, with 18 bases left in between. The CDR3 spans 14 residues. Here the CDR3 reads CASLSRAEGEKLFF. The DNA of the CDR3 is TGTGCCAGCCTATCCCGGGCGGAGGGGGAAAAACTGTTTTTT. Full variable domain (missing parts from reference TRBV28 and TRBJ1-4): DVKVTQSSRYLVKRTGEKVFLECVQDMDHENMFWYRQDPGLGLRLIYFSYDVKMKEKGDIPEGYSVSREKKERFSLILESASTNQTSMYLCASLSRAEGEKLFFGSGTQLSVL.